The 13 T cell receptor beta chains below were found in one sample sequenced in a study of cytotoxic CD8 clonotypes in ibrutinib-treated CLL. Some clones are missing from TCRdb's copy, which holds only in-frame ones; the method was immunoSEQ multiplex PCR. Among 300,000 or so clones listed, around 66% were seen once. The sample in question was PBMCs, obtained after 36 months of ibrutinib treatment. The receptors were sampled from a human donor with chronic lymphocytic leukemia.

The count of this clone is one. The CDR3 DNA reads as TGCGCCAGCAGCCGCAACGTTATTCCCCCTCAGGAGGAGCAGTACTTC. It codes for CASSRNVIPPQEEQYF. V usage is TRBV4-3 and J usage is TRBJ2-7; D is uncertain. The CDR3 contains 16 residues. Germline V gene data show CDR1 as LGHNA and CDR2 as YSLEER. Trimming removed 4 bases at V and 7 bases at J, with 23 bases between.

The chain carries TRBV5-1 and TRBJ2-7; TRBD1 agrees at 8 bases. Germline CDR1 and CDR2: SGHRS and YFSETQ. V was pared by 4 bases and J by 5 bases, with 11 bases of the junction left unmatched. This CDR3 has 15 amino acids. The CDR3 loop reads CASSTGQASGDEQYF. CDR3 in DNA: TGCGCCAGCAGCACGGGACAGGCCTCGGGGGACGAGCAGTACTTC. Full variable domain (rest looked up from reference TRBV5-1 and TRBJ2-7): KAGVTQTPRYLIKTRGQQVTLSCSPISGHRSVSWYQQTPGQGLQFLFEYFSETQRNKGNFPGRFSGRQFSNSRSEMNVSTLELGDSALYLCASSTGQASGDEQYFGPGTRLTVT.

The CDR3 nucleotides are TGTGCCAGCAGTTACTCCGGACGGATACAAGAGACCCAGTACTTC. The encoded protein is CASSYSGRIQETQYF. V gene TRBV6-5 combines with J gene TRBJ2-5; D call uncertain. Germline CDR1 is MNHEY and CDR2 is SVGAGI. The CDR3 sequence is 15 residues long. Between the trimmed V and J ends, which lost 0 bases and 2 bases, there was a span of 10 bases.

The chain couples TRBV7-2 to TRBJ2-2; D not certain. This CDR3 contains 13 residues. Between the trimmed V and J ends, which lost 4 bases and 7 bases, there was a span of 10 bases. The germline CDR1 and CDR2 sequences are SGHTA and FQGNSA. This CDR3 is CASSSLAIGELFF. CDR3 DNA sequence: TGTGCCAGCAGCTCATTAGCCATCGGGGAGCTGTTTTTT.

Turning to this clone: The sample carries other DNA sequences with the same CDR3. The V gene is TRBV4-1, the J gene TRBJ1-2; D perhaps matches TRBD1 (6 bases). The CDR3 runs to 14 residues. V shed 1 base and J shed 2 bases, with 8 bases lying between them. The V gene's germline CDR1 is MGHRA and CDR2 YSYEKL. The CDR3 here is CASSQGQANYGYTF. The DNA for the CDR3 is TGCGCCAGCAGCCAAGGACAGGCGAACTATGGCTACACCTTC.

This clone has a handful of counts. The chain joins TRBV10-3 to TRBJ2-1; D may be TRBD1 (6 bases). The V end lost 8 bases, the J end lost 10 bases, and 12 bases lay between the germline ends. Germline V gene sequence: CDR1 ENHRY, CDR2 SYGVKD. This CDR3 contains 11 residues. CDR3 protein: CAIGAGEEQFF. As DNA, the CDR3 is TGTGCCATCGGAGCAGGGGAGGAGCAGTTCTTC.

CDR3 DNA: TGTGCCAGCAGCGAACGGACTCAAACCTATAATTCACCCCTCCACTTT. As protein: CASSERTQTYNSPLHF. The rearrangement links TRBV7-8 to TRBJ1-6; D is uncertain. The CDR3 has 16 residues. Per the germline V gene, CDR1 is SGHVS and CDR2 is FQNEAQ. Between the trimmed V and J ends, which lost 5 bases and 2 bases, there was a span of 13 bases.

CDR3 sequence reads: CASTGLLPDTQYF. CDR3 bases: TGTGCCAGCACAGGACTGCTCCCAGATACGCAGTATTTT. The chain links TRBV2 to TRBJ2-3; D might be TRBD2 (5 bases). The ends were cut back, 7 bases at V and 4 bases at J, with 12 bases in the middle. CDR1 is SNHLY, CDR2 FYNNEI, per germline. This CDR3 spans 13 amino acids.

The gene calls are TRBV7-9 and TRBJ2-7; 8 bases fit TRBD2. The CDR3 has 16 residues. CDR1 is SEHNR, CDR2 FQNEAQ, per germline (reference sequence). V gave up 5 bases and J gave up 6 bases; unmatched junction bases: 15. The CDR3 nucleotides read TGTGCCAGCAGCGCGACGACCCCGGGGGGGGAGCGCGAGCAGTACTTC. The encoded protein is CASSATTPGGEREQYF.

The chain combines TRBV2 with TRBJ2-7; no clear D. The CDR3 is 12 amino acids. The germline V gene encodes CDR1 SNHLY and CDR2 FYNNEI. Trimming shortened V by 8 bases and J by 3 bases, and 11 bases separated the two germline ends. CDR3 sequence (DNA): TGTGCCAGCCCCGGATCCAACTACGAGCAGTACTTC. Protein sequence: CASPGSNYEQYF.

J is TRBJ1-1 and V is TRBV29-1; 8 positions match TRBD1. Unmatched junction bases numbered 4, after V lost 4 bases and J lost 0 bases. Germline CDR1 and CDR2: SQVTM and ANQGSEA. The CDR3 runs 14 residues. The CDR3 nucleotides read TGCAGCGTTGTCCAGGGGGCCATGAACACTGAAGCTTTCTTT. Protein sequence: CSVVQGAMNTEAFF.

V and J are TRBV29-1 and TRBJ1-1; the match to TRBD1 covers 9 bases. Germline trimming cut 3 bases from V and 4 bases from J; bases unmatched to any gene: 9. CDR3 length: 15 residues. CDR1 and CDR2 (germline): SQVTM, ANQGSEA. In DNA, the CDR3 is TGCAGCGTTGAGAAGAGGGGACAGGGATGCACTGAAGCTTTCTTT. The encoded protein is CSVEKRGQGCTEAFF. The whole variable domain, filled in from reference TRBV29-1 and TRBJ1-1, reads SAVISQKPSRDICQRGTSLTIQCQVDSQVTMMFWYRQQPGQSLTLIATANQGSEATYESGFVIDKFPISRPNLTFSTLTVSNMSPEDSSIYLCSVEKRGQGCTEAFFGQGTRLTVV.

CDR3 residues: CASSQLTIVGTKEQYF. In DNA, the CDR3 is TGTGCCAGCAGCCAACTGACTATAGTGGGGACCAAAGAGCAGTACTTC. The V and J genes are TRBV11-2 and TRBJ2-7; possibly TRBD1 or TRBD2 for D (5 bases each). V shed 5 bases and J shed 7 bases, with 24 bases lying between them. The germline CDR1 and CDR2 sequences are SGHAT and FQNNGV. The CDR3 extends over 16 amino acids. The full variable domain, completed using reference TRBV11-2 and TRBJ2-7, is EAGVAQSPRYKIIEKRQSVAFWCNPISGHATLYWYQQILGQGPKLLIQFQNNGVVDDSQLPKDRFSAERLKGVDSTLKIQPAKLEDSAVYLCASSQLTIVGTKEQYFGPGTRLTVT.